This T cell receptor beta chain was profiled in a study of cytomegalovirus exposure and HLA in healthy donors. In this sample, this clone turned up once. The antigen remains unidentified. PCR involved 60 Vbeta and 13 Jbeta primers. Profiling relied on immunoSEQ multiplex PCR, and the TCRdb table lists in-frame clones only, not all of them. The table records about 84,000 clones, about 77% of them present only once. Whole-study results and caveats: CMV serostatus was the sole immune exposure information available. Several of the most significant clusters appeared, in a later analysis, to be linked to common viral pathogens.

V lost 0 bases, J lost 12 bases, and 13 bases lay in between. The CDR3 loop spans 13 amino acids. Germline CDR1 and CDR2: SGHRS and YFSETQ. The material sequenced was PBMCs. The rearrangement joins TRBV5-1 to TRBJ2-1, with D possibly being TRBD1 (5 bases). The sequence came from a male donor in good health and CMV-seropositive. CDR3 amino acids: CASSLVTQRGQFF. CDR3 bases: TGCGCCAGCAGCTTGGTTACCCAAAGGGGGCAGTTCTTC.